Listed here is a single T cell receptor (beta chain). The PCR used 60 Vbeta and 13 Jbeta primers. Sequencing used immunoSEQ multiplex PCR; TCRdb keeps in-frame clones, though not all of them. The sample comprises more than 100,000 clones, 55% to 80% of which are singletons, and 2.4% rests with the top ten. V gave up 3 bases and J gave up 3 bases, with 7 bases separating them. Germline V gives CDR1 MNHEY, CDR2 SMNVEV (reference sequence). The CDR3 covers 13 residues. These data are taken from a study of cytomegalovirus exposure and HLA in healthy donors. The chain employs TRBV27 and TRBJ2-3; D is undetermined. The sequence was collected from a woman in her forties in good health and CMV-seronegative. Sequencing was done on a sample of PBMCs. As DNA, the CDR3 is TGTGCCAGCAGTTTCAAGCTGACAGATACGCAGTATTTT. This gives the protein CASSFKLTDTQYF.